This entry lists 13 T cell receptor beta chains sequenced from one sample in a study of OX40 agonist ivuxolimab in advanced cancers. Repertoires were generated with immunoSEQ multiplex PCR, while TCRdb's copy carries only in-frame clones and drops some. The sample has 72,000 or so clones; under 85% are singletons. The sample here was CD4+ or CD8+ T cells sorted from blood, taken in a trial of the OX40 agonist ivuxolimab. These receptors came from an adult with an advanced solid tumor such as melanoma, head and neck, liver or kidney cancer.

Written as DNA, the CDR3 is TGTGCCAGCAGCCAAGATCCCCAGGGGATGGTCGTTGGCTACACCTTC. Protein: CASSQDPQGMVVGYTF. This sequence joins TRBV7-2 and TRBJ1-2; D may be TRBD1 (6 bases). Trimming shortened V by 5 bases and J by 7 bases, and 23 bases separated the two germline ends. This CDR3 has 16 amino acids. Germline CDR1 and CDR2: SGHTA and FQGNSA.

The CDR3 DNA follows: TGCGCCAGCAGCCAAGATCAGACGTTGAACTATGGCTACACCTTC. Amino acid sequence: CASSQDQTLNYGYTF. The V call is TRBV4-1, the J call TRBJ1-2; the D is unclear. Germline V gene data show CDR1 as MGHRA and CDR2 as YSYEKL. This CDR3 comprises 15 residues. Trimming left V 0 bases short and J 2 bases short, with 10 bases between.

Here the CDR3 reads CASSRQGSPLHF. The DNA of the CDR3 is TGTGCCAGCAGCCGACAGGGATCACCCCTCCACTTT. The chain links TRBV6-5 to TRBJ1-6; 7 bases are a match to TRBD1. CDR1 and CDR2 (germline): MNHEY, SVGAGI. J lost 10 bases, V lost 6 bases, and 3 bases had no gene match. The CDR3 consists of 12 residues.

This chain uses TRBV7-9 with TRBJ2-1; 7 bases map to TRBD2. J gave up 3 bases and V 3 bases, and 11 bases lay outside the gene matches. This CDR3 has 17 amino acids. Germline-derived CDR1 and CDR2 are SEHNR and FQNEAQ (reference sequence). DNA for the CDR3: TGTGCCAGCAGCTTCAGGCCTAGCGGAAACTTCTACAATGAGCAGTTCTTC. It is translated as CASSFRPSGNFYNEQFF.

This clone was seen once. The chain combines TRBV19 with TRBJ1-5; D gene uncertain. The germline gives CDR1 LNHDA, CDR2 SQIVND (reference sequence). The CDR3 has 14 residues. Trimming took 3 bases from V and 6 from J, leaving 12 bases between them. The CDR3 is CASSIWAAGQPQHF. In DNA form, the CDR3 reads TGTGCCAGTAGTATCTGGGCAGCTGGTCAGCCCCAGCATTTT.

This sequence joins TRBV6-5 and TRBJ2-1, with 12 nucleotides matching TRBD2. The CDR3 loop spans 15 amino acids. CDR1 and CDR2 from the germline V gene are MNHEY and SVGAGI. With 6 bases clipped from V and 2 bases from J, the junction kept 2 bases outside the gene matches. CDR3 amino acids: CASSRTSGAYNEQFF. The CDR3 DNA follows: TGTGCCAGCAGCCGGACTAGCGGGGCCTACAATGAGCAGTTCTTC.

CDR3 sequence reads: CASRAYDRGDYGYTF. Here the CDR3 DNA reads TGTGCCAGCAGGGCTTACGACAGGGGGGACTATGGCTACACCTTC. The rearrangement uses TRBV9 and TRBJ1-2; 9 bases match TRBD1. The CDR3 is made up of 15 amino acids. Germline assignment: CDR1 SGDLS and CDR2 YYNGEE. V was pared by 5 bases and J by 3 bases, with 8 bases of the junction left unmatched.

This clone was seen a single time. The rearrangement joins TRBV5-6 to TRBJ1-2; D unclear. The CDR3 contains 14 residues. With 1 base removed from V and 7 bases from J, the gap between germline ends came to 14 bases. The germline V gene has CDR1 SGHDT and CDR2 YYEEEE. CDR3 sequence: CASSLRITSAGYTF. In DNA, the CDR3 is TGTGCCAGCAGCTTGAGGATTACGTCTGCTGGCTACACCTTC.

This chain links TRBV4-1 with TRBJ2-7, with a tentative D call TRBD1 (6 bases). The CDR3 is 14 residues long. Per the germline V gene, CDR1 is MGHRA and CDR2 is YSYEKL. Trimming cost V 4 bases and J 3 bases, with 13 bases left between them. The CDR3 DNA follows: TGCGCCAGCAGCCTCTACCGGGACAACTACGAGCAGTACTTC. Residues: CASSLYRDNYEQYF.

CDR3 coding DNA: TGTGCCAGCAGTGAAGGGACGGGGGTCTATGGCTACACCTTC. This gives the protein CASSEGTGVYGYTF. The chain combines TRBV28 with TRBJ1-2, with D perhaps TRBD1 (5 bases). The CDR3 runs 14 residues. V was shortened by 5 bases and J by 4 bases, with 14 bases between the two germline ends. Germline CDR1 reads MDHEN; CDR2 reads SYDVKM.

The chain employs TRBV6-5 and TRBJ2-3; D remains unclear. The CDR3 runs 14 residues. CDR1 and CDR2 from the germline V gene are MNHEY and SVGAGI. The ends were cut back, 2 bases at V and 4 bases at J, with 10 bases in the middle. This CDR3 reads CASSYRLGSDTQYF. The DNA for the CDR3 is TGTGCCAGCAGTTACAGACTCGGGTCAGATACGCAGTATTTT.

This chain uses TRBV5-1 with TRBJ2-5, with D hard to call. Trimming cost V 2 bases and J 4 bases, with 12 bases left between them. Germline V CDR1 and CDR2: SGHRS, YFSETQ. CDR3 length: 14 residues. The CDR3 protein is CASSFSTPLETQYF. CDR3 nucleotides: TGCGCCAGCAGCTTCTCAACACCCTTAGAGACCCAGTACTTC.

The V gene is TRBV27, the J gene TRBJ1-6; D ambiguous. V was shortened by 3 bases and J by 3 bases, with 12 bases between the two germline ends. CDR3 length equals 16 residues. Germline V gene sequence: CDR1 MNHEY, CDR2 SMNVEV (reference sequence). CDR3 region: CASSLATQIYNSPLHF. The CDR3 nucleotides read TGTGCCAGCAGTTTGGCAACCCAAATCTATAATTCACCCCTCCACTTT.